The clone carrying this TCR beta chain was observed at least ten times. Its antigen is still unknown. The sample is drawn from a study of tumor-infiltrating lymphocytes in primary liver carcinoma. Study-level background: Samples produced roughly 3.5 to 7.13 million productive TCRbeta reads, comparable across tissue types.

Making TCR beta cDNA involved around 540 ng total RNA and a constant-region primer. Each TCR beta library was derived from three nested multiplex PCR rounds that employed slightly modified ARM-PCR. It was with TRBV1-TRBV30 forward primers and a C-beta reverse primer that the first two PCR rounds were run, at about 10 cycles each. In TCRdb, the multiplex PCR reads were re-called with MiXCR into one record per CDR3 protein. The top ten clones hold 15% to 20% of a sample with approximately 190,000 distinct CDR3 sequences, around four fifths of them seen once. Deletions cut 0 bases from V and 3 bases from J, with 12 bases between. The length of the CDR3 is 15 residues. The germline V gene has CDR1 MNHEY and CDR2 SVGAGI. Co-extraction of RNA and DNA was performed on roughly 20-31 mg of unsorted bulk tissue. The patients, who had chronic HBV infection, were treatment-naive (untreated). The sampling covered five separate regions of each tumor.

Study observations and caveats: Significantly larger top-250-clone fractions were found in tumors than in blood (p = 0.039).

The clonotype was recovered from a man between 40 and 49 years old with primary liver carcinoma and hepatitis B virus infection. The sequenced sample consisted of tumor tissue from primary liver carcinoma. The chain employs TRBV6-5 and TRBJ2-7; possible D gene TRBD1, 5 bases. This CDR3 is CASSYSPQGGYEQYF. Here the CDR3 DNA reads TGTGCCAGCAGTTACTCGCCCCAGGGTGGCTACGAGCAGTACTTC.